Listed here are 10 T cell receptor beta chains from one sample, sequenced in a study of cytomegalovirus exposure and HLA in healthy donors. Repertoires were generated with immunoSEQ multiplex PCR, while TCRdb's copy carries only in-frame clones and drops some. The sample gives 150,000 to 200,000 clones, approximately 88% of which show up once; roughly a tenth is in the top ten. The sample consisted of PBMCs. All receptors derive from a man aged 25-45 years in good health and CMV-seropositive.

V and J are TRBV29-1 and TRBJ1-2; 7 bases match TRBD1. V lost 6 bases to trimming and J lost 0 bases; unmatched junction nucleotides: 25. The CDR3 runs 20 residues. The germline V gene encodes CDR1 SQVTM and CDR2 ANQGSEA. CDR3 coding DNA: TGCAGCGTGAGCGACGATGGGGACAGCATCGTTTATTCTTCTAACTATGGCTACACCTTC. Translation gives CSVSDDGDSIVYSSNYGYTF.

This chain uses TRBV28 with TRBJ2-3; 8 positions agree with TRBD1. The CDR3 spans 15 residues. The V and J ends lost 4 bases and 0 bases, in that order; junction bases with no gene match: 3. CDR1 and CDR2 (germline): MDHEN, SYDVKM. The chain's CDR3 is CASSSGQGSTDTQYF. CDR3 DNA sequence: TGTGCCAGCAGTTCCGGACAGGGTAGCACAGATACGCAGTATTTT. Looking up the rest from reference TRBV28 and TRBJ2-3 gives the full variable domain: DVKVTQSSRYLVKRTGEKVFLECVQDMDHENMFWYRQDPGLGLRLIYFSYDVKMKEKGDIPEGYSVSREKKERFSLILESASTNQTSMYLCASSSGQGSTDTQYFGPGTRLTVL.

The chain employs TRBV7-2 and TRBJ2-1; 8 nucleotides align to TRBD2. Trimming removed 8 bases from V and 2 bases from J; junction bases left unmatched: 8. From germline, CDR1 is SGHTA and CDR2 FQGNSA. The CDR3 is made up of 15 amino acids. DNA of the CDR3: TGTGCCAGCGCTCCGGGGACTAGTACCTACAATGAGCAGTTCTTC. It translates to CASAPGTSTYNEQFF.

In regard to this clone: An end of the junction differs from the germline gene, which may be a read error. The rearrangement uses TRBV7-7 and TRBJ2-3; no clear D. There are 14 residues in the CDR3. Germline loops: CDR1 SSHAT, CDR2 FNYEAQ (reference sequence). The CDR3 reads CASSLGLGADTQYF. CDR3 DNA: TGTGCTAGCAGCTTAGGGCTAGGAGCAGATACGCAGTATTTT.

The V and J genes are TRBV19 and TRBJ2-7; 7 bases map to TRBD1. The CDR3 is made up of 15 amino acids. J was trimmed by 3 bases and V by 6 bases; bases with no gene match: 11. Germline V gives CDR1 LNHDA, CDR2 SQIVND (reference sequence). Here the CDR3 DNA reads TGTGCCAGTAGGCCGATGGACAGGACGGACTACGAGCAGTACTTC. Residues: CASRPMDRTDYEQYF.

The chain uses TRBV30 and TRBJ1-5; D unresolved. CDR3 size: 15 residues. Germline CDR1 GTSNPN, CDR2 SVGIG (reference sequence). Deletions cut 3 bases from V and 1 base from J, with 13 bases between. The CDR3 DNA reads TGTGCCTGGAGGATTAAGGGAGCGAGCAATCAGCCCCAGCATTTT. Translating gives CAWRIKGASNQPQHF.

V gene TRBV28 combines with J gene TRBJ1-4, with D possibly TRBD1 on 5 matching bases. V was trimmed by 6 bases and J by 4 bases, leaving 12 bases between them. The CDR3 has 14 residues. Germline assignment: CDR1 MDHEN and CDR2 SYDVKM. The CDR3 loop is CASRAGGDNEKLFF. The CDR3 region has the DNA TGTGCCAGCAGGGCGGGGGGGGATAATGAAAAACTGTTTTTT.

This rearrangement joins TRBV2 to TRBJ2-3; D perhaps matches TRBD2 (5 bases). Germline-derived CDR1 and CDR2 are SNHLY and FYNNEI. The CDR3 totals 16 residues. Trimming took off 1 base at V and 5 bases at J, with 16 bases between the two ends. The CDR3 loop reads CASSEESGVNGDTQYF. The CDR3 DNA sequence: TGTGCCAGCAGTGAAGAGAGCGGAGTCAACGGAGATACGCAGTATTTT.

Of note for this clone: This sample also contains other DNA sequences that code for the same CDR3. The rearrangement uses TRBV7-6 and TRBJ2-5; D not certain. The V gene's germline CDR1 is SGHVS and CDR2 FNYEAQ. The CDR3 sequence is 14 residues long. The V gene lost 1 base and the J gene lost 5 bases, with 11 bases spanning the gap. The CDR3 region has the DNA TGTGCCAGCAGCTTAGGAGGTAGCCGGGAGACCCAGTACTTC. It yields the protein CASSLGGSRETQYF.

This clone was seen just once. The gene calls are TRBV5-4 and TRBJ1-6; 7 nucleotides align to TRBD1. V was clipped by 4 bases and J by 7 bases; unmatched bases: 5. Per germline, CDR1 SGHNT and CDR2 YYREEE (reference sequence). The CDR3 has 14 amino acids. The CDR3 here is CASSIDRENSPLHF. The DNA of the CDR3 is TGTGCCAGCAGCATTGACAGGGAGAATTCACCCCTCCACTTT.